The entry that follows covers one T cell receptor (beta chain) sequence. The data originate from a study of T cells after yellow fever vaccination. At the level of the study: The authors prepared low-cell-number fractions using SMART-Seq v4 Ultra Low Input.

They built TCR cDNA with 5'RACE template switching, a step that put in a universal primer site and UMIs. TCRdb independently ran MiXCR on the 5' RACE reads; one entry per CDR3 protein. The sample has around 310,000 distinct CDR3 sequences, approximately 9% seen once; the top ten hold about a sixth. Source: PBMCs, taken on the day of the first yellow fever vaccination. This clonotype originated in a man aged 18 to 29 who received the YFV17D yellow fever vaccine.

For the CDR3, the DNA is TGTGCCAGCAGGGCTCAGGGGGCGTCTGCCTATGGCTACACCTTC. Its translation: CASRAQGASAYGYTF. The chain combines TRBV12-3 or TRBV12-4 with TRBJ1-2; the match to TRBD1 covers 8 bases. The length of the CDR3 is 15 residues. Unmatched junction bases numbered 10, after V lost 6 bases and J lost 4 bases.